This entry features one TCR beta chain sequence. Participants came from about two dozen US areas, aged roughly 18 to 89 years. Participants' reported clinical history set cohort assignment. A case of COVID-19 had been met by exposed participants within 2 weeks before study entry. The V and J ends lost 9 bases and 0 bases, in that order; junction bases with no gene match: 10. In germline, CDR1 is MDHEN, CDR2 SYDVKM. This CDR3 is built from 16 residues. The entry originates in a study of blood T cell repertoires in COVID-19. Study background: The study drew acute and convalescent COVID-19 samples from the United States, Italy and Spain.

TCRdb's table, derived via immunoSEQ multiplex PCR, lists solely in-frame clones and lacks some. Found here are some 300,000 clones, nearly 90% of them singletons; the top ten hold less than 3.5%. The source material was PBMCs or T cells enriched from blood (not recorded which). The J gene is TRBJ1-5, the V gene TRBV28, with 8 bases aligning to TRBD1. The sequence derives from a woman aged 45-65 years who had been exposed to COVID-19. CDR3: CASNTLGQVSNQPQHF. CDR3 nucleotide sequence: TGTGCCAGTAACACATTGGGACAGGTTAGCAATCAGCCCCAGCATTTT.